The 24 T cell receptor beta chains below were found in one sample sequenced in a study of blood T cell repertoires in COVID-19. Profiled with immunoSEQ multiplex PCR; TCRdb holds only in-frame clones, not every one. The sample records about 69,000 clones, just under 80% being singletons. Sequencing was carried out using peripheral blood. The receptors were gathered from a human donor in a cohort sampled during active COVID-19.

The CDR3 DNA reads TGTGCCAGTAGTTCCGGGACTCGCGAGCAGTACTTC. This sequence encodes CASSSGTREQYF. The genes are TRBV19 and TRBJ2-7; D may be TRBD2 (6 bases). Per germline, CDR1 LNHDA and CDR2 SQIVND (reference sequence). CDR3 size: 12 residues. The V gene lost 5 bases and the J gene lost 6 bases, with 11 bases spanning the gap. Complete variable domain (other parts from reference TRBV19 and TRBJ2-7): DGGITQSPKYLFRKEGQNVTLSCEQNLNHDAMYWYRQDPGQGLRLIYYSQIVNDFQKGDIAEGYSVSREKKESFPLTVTSAQKNPTAFYLCASSSGTREQYFGPGTRLTVT.

This chain connects TRBV6-6 to TRBJ2-1; 7 bases agree with TRBD2. CDR3 length: 16 residues. The V and J ends lost 5 bases and 2 bases, in that order; junction bases with no gene match: 9. Germline assignment: CDR1 MNHNY and CDR2 SVGAGI (reference sequence). CDR3 sequence: CASSTRRSGTYNEQFF. CDR3 in DNA: TGTGCCAGCAGTACCCGCCGAAGCGGGACCTACAATGAGCAGTTCTTC.

The rearrangement uses TRBV19 and TRBJ2-2; perhaps TRBD1 as D (6 bases). Germline assignment: CDR1 LNHDA and CDR2 SQIVND (reference sequence). Trimming left V 0 bases short and J 5 bases short, with 13 bases between. The CDR3 totals 16 residues. In nucleotides, the CDR3 is TGTGCCAGTAGTATAGATTTCGGCCAGGGGACCGGGGAGCTGTTTTTT. Translating gives CASSIDFGQGTGELFF.

The gene calls are TRBV28 and TRBJ1-2; 10 bases map to TRBD1. Germline loops: CDR1 MDHEN, CDR2 SYDVKM. Germline trimming cut 6 bases from V and 5 bases from J; bases unmatched to any gene: 12. This CDR3 has 16 residues. CDR3 DNA sequence: TGTGCCAGCAGCCGACAGGGGGCGCCTGGGTTTTATGGCTACACCTTC. Translation gives CASSRQGAPGFYGYTF.

For this clone: One junction end does not reproduce the germline sequence, and a read error may be involved. This sequence joins TRBV3-1 (or the pseudogene TRBV3-2) and TRBJ1-4; D unresolved. Germline CDR1 reads LGHDT; CDR2 reads YNNKEL (reference sequence). This CDR3 is 15 amino acids long. The CDR3 bases are TGTGCCAGCAGCTTCCGACTGAGTCCTAACGAAAAACTGTTTTTT. This sequence encodes CASSFRLSPNEKLFF.

The J gene is TRBJ2-7, the V gene TRBV5-4, with TRBD2 identical over 9 bases. Unmatched junction bases numbered 9, after V lost 5 bases and J lost 3 bases. The CDR3 has 15 amino acids. Germline V gene lookup returns CDR1 SGHNT and CDR2 YYREEE (reference sequence). CDR3 loop: CASSYRVAGDYEQYF. CDR3 DNA: TGTGCCAGCAGTTACCGGGTAGCGGGGGACTACGAGCAGTACTTC.

The genes are TRBV18 and TRBJ2-7; 7 nucleotides line up with TRBD1. Germline CDR1 is KGHSH and CDR2 is LQKENI. V gave up 2 bases and J gave up 4 bases; unmatched junction bases: 11. There are 16 residues in the CDR3. The CDR3 region is CASSPDYGTVIYEQYF. CDR3 coding DNA: TGTGCCAGCTCACCAGATTATGGGACAGTGATTTACGAGCAGTACTTC.

This chain uses TRBV2 with TRBJ1-2, with TRBD1 as a possible D gene (6 bases). V was clipped by 3 bases and J by 4 bases, with 15 bases between them. CDR3 length equals 15 residues. The germline gives CDR1 SNHLY, CDR2 FYNNEI. The CDR3 loop reads CASSDRQGKGYGYTF. The DNA for the CDR3 is TGTGCCAGCAGTGATCGGCAGGGGAAGGGCTATGGCTACACCTTC.

This clone was detected only a few times. The gene calls are TRBV19 and TRBJ1-6; no firm D call. This CDR3 is built from 15 residues. Germline loops: CDR1 LNHDA, CDR2 SQIVND (reference sequence). Between the trimmed V and J ends, which lost 4 bases and 14 bases, there was a span of 21 bases. The DNA for the CDR3 is TGTGCCAGTAGTAGTCTCCCAGGAACCCATAGGTCCCTCCACTTT. Amino acid sequence: CASSSLPGTHRSLHF.

Only a few counts were recorded for this clone. The rearrangement links TRBV2 to TRBJ2-1; perhaps TRBD2 as D (6 bases). V was cut by 6 bases and J by 6 bases, with 21 bases left in between. CDR3 length: 16 residues. CDR1 and CDR2 (germline): SNHLY, FYNNEI. The CDR3 here is CASSKGLGRGFNEQFF. The CDR3 region has the DNA TGTGCCAGCAGCAAGGGGCTAGGGCGGGGTTTCAATGAGCAGTTCTTC.

This clone has just a few counts. The CDR3 coding sequence is TGTGCCAGCAGCCCCTGGACTAGCGGGAGAGATGAGCAGTTCTTC. It yields the protein CASSPWTSGRDEQFF. This chain joins TRBV14 and TRBJ2-1, with 13 bases matching TRBD2. This CDR3 is 15 amino acids long. Germline CDR1 and CDR2: SGHDN and FVKESK. The junction had 5 bases not matched to a gene; V was cut back by 4 bases and J by 8 bases.

The rearrangement links TRBV7-2 to TRBJ2-5, with TRBD2 as a possible D gene (5 bases). Germline V CDR1 and CDR2: SGHTA, FQGNSA. The CDR3 covers 13 residues. The V end was cut by 7 bases, the J end by 2 bases, with 11 bases between. The CDR3 nucleotides are TGTGCCAGCACCCGAGGGCAGCAAGAGACCCAGTACTTC. It translates to CASTRGQQETQYF.

The V and J genes are TRBV3-1 (or the pseudogene TRBV3-2) and TRBJ1-4; D gene uncertain. Trimming cost V 6 bases and J 7 bases, with 9 bases left between them. Germline lookup yields CDR1 LGHDT and CDR2 YNNKEL (reference sequence). This CDR3 comprises 12 residues. CDR3 sequence: CASRRGSEKLFF. In nucleotides, the CDR3 is TGTGCCAGCAGGCGGGGATCTGAAAAACTGTTTTTT.

This chain uses TRBV6-5 with TRBJ1-3, with a tentative D call TRBD1 (6 bases). The CDR3 length is 13 residues. Germline V gives CDR1 MNHEY, CDR2 SVGAGI. V gave up 6 bases and J gave up 7 bases, with 13 bases separating them. The CDR3 DNA reads as TGTGCCAGCAGGTTACAGGGAGGGAACACCATATATTTT. Translation: CASRLQGGNTIYF.

A single count supports this clone. The rearrangement uses TRBV7-9 and TRBJ2-4; 7 bases line up with TRBD2. Germline V gene sequence: CDR1 SEHNR, CDR2 FQNEAQ (reference sequence). The ends lost 0 bases at V and 1 base at J; junction bases unmatched: 6. The CDR3 has 17 residues. CDR3 DNA: TGTGCCAGCAGCTTAGCGTTCGGGGGGAAGGCCAAAAACATTCAGTACTTC. Translating it yields CASSLAFGGKAKNIQYF.

The J gene is TRBJ2-5, the V gene TRBV28, with 11 bases matching TRBD2. Trimming removed 5 bases from V and 5 bases from J; junction bases left unmatched: 13. The CDR3 has 17 residues. Germline V lookup: CDR1 MDHEN, CDR2 SYDVKM. The DNA of the CDR3 is TGTGCCAGCAGTCCAGGGGTCCGTAGCGGGGGGGCGGAGACCCAGTACTTC. It is translated as CASSPGVRSGGAETQYF.

This clone has more than one count but fewer than ten. This chain uses TRBV6-6 with TRBJ1-3; D possibly corresponds to TRBD1 (6 bases). This CDR3 is 14 amino acids long. The V end was cut by 2 bases, the J end by 3 bases, with 8 bases between. Per the germline V gene, CDR1 is MNHNY and CDR2 is SVGAGI (reference sequence). The CDR3 region is CASSYEGDGNTIYF. Written as DNA, the CDR3 is TGTGCCAGCAGTTACGAGGGGGATGGAAACACCATATATTTT.

The rearrangement uses TRBV5-5 and TRBJ2-7, with D unclear. Trimming took 0 bases from V and 2 from J, leaving 12 bases between them. This CDR3 is 15 amino acids long. Germline assignment: CDR1 SGHKS and CDR2 YYEKEE (reference sequence). This chain's CDR3 is CASSLVYEEPYEQYF. CDR3 DNA: TGTGCCAGCAGCTTGGTTTATGAGGAACCCTACGAGCAGTACTTC.

The chain joins TRBV7-6 to TRBJ2-1; 8 bases align to TRBD1. Unmatched junction bases numbered 6, after V lost 3 bases and J lost 5 bases. CDR1 is SGHVS, CDR2 FNYEAQ, per germline. The CDR3 extends over 15 amino acids. The CDR3 protein is CASSLQGALNNEQFF. The CDR3 DNA reads as TGTGCCAGCAGCTTGCAGGGGGCATTAAACAATGAGCAGTTCTTC.

The chain carries TRBV2 and TRBJ2-6; 11 bases are a match to TRBD1. This CDR3 has 18 amino acids. Germline CDR1 reads SNHLY; CDR2 reads FYNNEI. The J segment lost 1 base and the V segment lost 5 bases, leaving 7 bases of the junction unmatched. CDR3: CASSSRTGGWSGANVLTF. CDR3 sequence (DNA): TGTGCCAGCAGTTCAAGGACAGGGGGCTGGTCTGGGGCCAACGTCCTGACTTTC.

This chain connects TRBV5-1 to TRBJ1-4; D is perhaps TRBD1 (5 bases). There are 15 residues in the CDR3. Looked up from germline, CDR1 is SGHRS and CDR2 is YFSETQ. Trimming pared 4 bases from V and 7 bases from J, leaving 17 bases between. This CDR3 reads CASSPLGGTVEKLFF. The CDR3 DNA reads as TGCGCCAGCAGCCCGCTCGGGGGAACGGTTGAAAAACTGTTTTTT.

The chain has TRBV11-3 and TRBJ2-7; possible D gene TRBD1, 5 bases. Trimming shortened V by 0 bases and J by 1 base, and 13 bases separated the two germline ends. The CDR3 is 16 amino acids. Germline lookup yields CDR1 SGHNT and CDR2 YENEEA. This CDR3 reads CASSLDLGPPSYEQYF. The CDR3 DNA reads as TGTGCCAGCAGCTTAGACTTGGGGCCCCCATCCTACGAGCAGTACTTC.

The chain is built from TRBV28 and TRBJ2-7; D is perhaps TRBD1 (5 bases). Germline V CDR1 and CDR2: MDHEN, SYDVKM. This CDR3 is 19 amino acids long. V dropped 5 bases and J dropped 2 bases, with 28 bases sitting between them. In nucleotides, the CDR3 is TGTGCCAGCAGTCGTCAACAGGTCCAAGCCTTAAAGACCACCTACGAGCAGTACTTC. Protein product: CASSRQQVQALKTTYEQYF.

The chain joins TRBV2 to TRBJ1-1; TRBD1 is a possible D gene (6 bases). The CDR3 runs 16 residues. Trimming pared 4 bases from V and 0 bases from J, leaving 15 bases between. Germline lookup yields CDR1 SNHLY and CDR2 FYNNEI. CDR3 DNA sequence: TGTGCCAGCAGTGGCCATTCGACAGGCGTGAACACTGAAGCTTTCTTT. Amino acids: CASSGHSTGVNTEAFF.